The sequence of this T cell receptor beta chain was determined in a study of Ad26.COV2.S vaccination and SARS-CoV-2 variants. Study-wide results and limits: Substantial post-vaccination breadth of spike-specific CD8+ and CD4+ T cell responses was reported.

This clone was counted a few times. Antigen: not known. Looked up from germline, CDR1 is KGHDR and CDR2 is SFDVKD. V lost 7 bases to trimming and J lost 7 bases; unmatched junction nucleotides: 4. The CDR3 is 12 residues long. Assay used: immunoSEQ multiplex PCR; TCRdb lists only in-frame clones, some missing. The repertoire holds about 350,000 clones, with roughly 90% as singletons. Described treatment: roughly 19 received Ad26.COV2.S at low or high dose, single or two shots; roughly five received placebo; per-sample allocation not given. Following the first vaccine or placebo injection, samples were taken on day 63. Based in Boston, the donor was an adult of 18-55 years.

The chain links TRBV24-1 to TRBJ1-2, with 8 bases aligning to TRBD1. Sequencing was performed on peripheral blood, taken in a trial of Ad26.COV2.S vaccine versus placebo. The source of this sequence is a person aged 18 to 59 who received the Ad26.COV2.S COVID-19 vaccine or a placebo. In DNA form, the CDR3 reads TGTGCCACCAGCGGGACAGGAGTTGGCTACACCTTC. It codes for CATSGTGVGYTF.